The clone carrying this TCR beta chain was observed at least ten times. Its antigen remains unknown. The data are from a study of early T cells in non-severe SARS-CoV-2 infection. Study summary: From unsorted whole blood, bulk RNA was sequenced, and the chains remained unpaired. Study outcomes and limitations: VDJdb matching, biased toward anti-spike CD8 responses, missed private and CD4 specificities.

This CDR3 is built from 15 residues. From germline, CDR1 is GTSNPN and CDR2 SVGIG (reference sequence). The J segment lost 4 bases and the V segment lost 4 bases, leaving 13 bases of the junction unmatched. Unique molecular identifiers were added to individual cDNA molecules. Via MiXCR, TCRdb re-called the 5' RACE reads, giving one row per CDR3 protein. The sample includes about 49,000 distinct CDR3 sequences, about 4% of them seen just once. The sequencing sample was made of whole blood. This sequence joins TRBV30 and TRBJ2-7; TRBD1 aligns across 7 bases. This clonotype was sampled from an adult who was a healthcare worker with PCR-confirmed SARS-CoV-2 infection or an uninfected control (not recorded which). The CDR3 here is CAWTRRGNLSYEQYF. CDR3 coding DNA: TGTGCCTGGACCCGCAGGGGGAATCTTTCTTACGAGCAGTACTTC. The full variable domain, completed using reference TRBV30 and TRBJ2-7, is SQTIHQWPATLVQPVGSPLSLECTVEGTSNPNLYWYRQAAGRGLQLLFYSVGIGQISSEVPQNLSASRPQDRQFILSSKKLLLSDSGFYLCAWTRRGNLSYEQYFGPGTRLTVT.